The rows below give T cell receptor beta chains drawn from one sample of a study of CD4 and CD8 cells across lung adenocarcinoma regions. TCRdb itself ran the PCR reads through MiXCR, one entry per CDR3 protein. The data contain 25,000 to 30,000 distinct CDR3 sequences, about 50% of them seen just once; the ten biggest clones take up under 50%. The source material was CD8+ T cells from the center of a lung tumor. The receptors here all came from a male donor with lung adenocarcinoma. The CD4 and CD8 labels of this study may be unreliable. Both conserved end residues are part of each CDR3. The D gene is left open where the match is weak. Clone size is not always given. Where it is, it says once, few, many or a class for expanded clones.

clone size	V gene	J gene	D gene	CDR3 protein	CDR3 DNA
.	TRBV6-1	TRBJ2-3	TRBD1	CGSSTGTGVKDIQYF	TGTGGCAGCAGCACGGGGACAGGGGTCAAAGATATTCAGTACTTT
.	TRBV10-1	TRBJ2-3	.	CASSEGQGTKDTQYF	TGCGCCAGCAGTGAGGGGCAGGGGACCAAAGATACGCAGTATTTC
.	TRBV6-4	TRBJ2-3	.	CASRGSRATDTQYF	TGTGCCAGCAGGGGGTCGCGAGCCACAGATACGCAGTATTTC
few	TRBV10-2	TRBJ2-1	TRBD1	CASTRDSTYNEQFF	TGCGCCAGTACCCGGGACAGCACCTACAATGAGCAGTTCTTC
.	TRBV12-3/TRBV12-4	TRBJ2-3	.	CASSSALGTQYF	TGTGCCAGCAGTTCCGCGTTGGGGACGCAGTATTTT
.	TRBV10-3	TRBJ1-1	.	CAISEPGPTWNTEAFF	TGTGCCATCAGTGAACCGGGCCCAACTTGGAACACTGAAGCTTTCTTT
few	TRBV6-1	TRBJ2-4	TRBD1	CASSEAGTGVEDMQYF	TGTGCCAGCAGTGAAGCCGGGACAGGGGTTGAGGATATGCAGTACTTT
many	TRBV27	TRBJ2-7	TRBD2	CASSLATSASYEQYF	TGTGCCAGCAGTTTAGCGACTAGCGCATCCTACGAGCAGTACTTC
.	TRBV10-3	TRBJ2-3	.	CGLGATDTQYF	TGTGGCCTCGGAGCCACAGACACTCAGTACTTT
few	TRBV6-1	TRBJ2-3	.	CASSEAGPGAEDTQYF	TGTGCCAGCAGTGAAGCCGGGCCGGGAGCCGAAGACACGCAGTACTTT
.	TRBV6-8	TRBJ2-4	.	CAGSGLCGKNTQYF	TGTGCCGGCTCGGGGCTGTGTGGCAAAAACACTCAGTATTTC
.	TRBV4-1	TRBJ2-7	.	CASSQENGGAYEQYF	TGCGCCAGCAGCCAAGAGAACGGGGGAGCCTACGAGCAGTACTTC
.	TRBV27	TRBJ2-3	.	CARGLEAVSTGTQYF	TGTGCCCGGGGCCTCGAGGCTGTGAGCACAGGGACGCAGTATTTT
many	TRBV6-5	TRBJ1-5	.	CASSLWEYSNQPQHF	TGTGCCAGCAGCCTATGGGAATATAGCAATCAGCCCCAGCATTTT
many	TRBV20-1	TRBJ2-1	TRBD2	CSASGRGYNEQFF	TGCAGTGCTAGCGGGAGGGGGTACAATGAGCAGTTCTTC
.	TRBV6-1	TRBJ2-5	.	CAGRGAGDEDTQYF	TGTGCGGGCAGAGGAGCCGGAGACGAAGATACCCAGTACTTC
.	TRBV6-4	TRBJ2-3	.	CASSDRVTDTQYF	TGTGCCAGCAGTGACCGGGTCACAGATACGCAGTATTTT
few	TRBV12-3/TRBV12-4	TRBJ1-1	.	CASSTTVNTEAFF	TGTGCCAGCAGCACAACAGTGAACACTGAAGCTTTCTTT
.	TRBV10-1	TRBJ2-5	.	CASSESSVQGQETQYF	TGCGCCAGCAGTGAGTCGAGTGTTCAGGGACAAGAGACCCAGTACTTC
few	TRBV7-7	TRBJ2-3	TRBD2	CASSLGDGRYTDTQYF	TGTGCTAGCAGCTTAGGAGACGGGAGGTACACAGATACGCAGTATTTT
many	TRBV6-5	TRBJ2-3	.	CASSYRGGSTDTQYF	TGTGCCAGCAGTTATAGGGGTGGGAGCACAGATACGCAGTATTTT
.	TRBV6-1	TRBJ2-3	TRBD1	CARGLGGRATDTQYF	TGTGCCAGGGGGCTAGGGGGCCGTGCCACAGATACGCAGTACTTT
.	TRBV4-1	TRBJ2-4	.	CASSRQGETLGGTKNIQYF	TGCGCCAGCAGCCGCCAAGGGGAAACACTCGGAGGGACCAAAAACATTCAGTACTTC
.	TRBV4-1	TRBJ2-7	TRBD2	CASSEAGASSKDTQYF	TGCGCCAGCAGCGAAGCGGGGGCGTCAAGCAAAGATACGCAGTACTTC
.	TRBV6-5	TRBJ1-1	TRBD1	CASSYTLGDRADTEASF	TGTGCCAGCAGTTACACCTTAGGAGACAGGGCGGACACTGAAGCTTCCTTC
.	TRBV6-1	TRBJ2-7	.	CASSQGLWGKDTQYF	TGTGCCAGCAGTCAGGGGCTGTGGGGCAAAGATACGCAGTACTTC
.	TRBV7-2	TRBJ2-3	TRBD2	CASSPPGGDTQYF	TGTGCCAGCAGCCCTCCGGGGGGAGATACGCAGTATTTT
once	TRBV4-1	TRBJ1-2	TRBD1	CASSQDRYRGNYGYTF	TGCGCCAGCAGCCAAGATCGTTACAGGGGGAACTATGGCTACACCTTC
.	TRBV10-1	TRBJ2-3	.	CAGSGSHATETQYF	TGTGCGGGCAGTGGCAGCCATGCCACAGAGACGCAGTATTTT
.	TRBV10-1	TRBJ2-3	.	CARGVGGRDAETQYF	TGCGCCAGGGGGGTCGGGGGCCGGGACGCAGAGACGCAGTATTTC
few	TRBV7-2	TRBJ2-4	.	CARGRLAKNTQYF	TGTGCCAGGGGGAGGTTAGCCAAAAACACTCAGTATTTC
.	TRBV20-1	TRBJ2-4	.	CSARDPGLGGKDTQYF	TGCAGTGCTAGAGATCCGGGGCTGGGAGGCAAAGATACTCAGTACTTC
.	TRBV10-1	TRBJ2-4	.	CGGTGRHATNTQYF	TGCGGCGGCACTGGGAGACATGCCACAAACACTCAGTACTTC
.	TRBV25-1	TRBJ2-2	.	CASGQSVGGIGGGELFF	TGTGCCAGCGGACAGAGTGTTGGCGGGATCGGGGGCGGGGAGCTGTTTTTT
.	TRBV6-1	TRBJ2-4	.	CASSAGLSDKDTQYF	TGTGCCAGCAGTGCGGGGCTGAGCGACAAAGATACTCAGTACTTC
.	TRBV7-2	TRBJ2-4	.	CASSAILGAKNIQYF	TGTGCCAGCAGCGCGATTCTGGGAGCCAAAAACATTCAGTACTTC
.	TRBV10-1	TRBJ2-5	TRBD2	CGGGHGGRDQETQYF	TGCGGCGGGGGGCACGGGGGCCGGGACCAAGAGACCCAGTATTTC
.	TRBV7-3	TRBJ2-4	.	CASSSGLWAKNTQYF	TGTGCCAGCAGCTCGGGGTTGTGGGCCAAGAATACGCAGTACTTC
few	TRBV7-6	TRBJ2-5	.	CASSPTEIQETQYF	TGTGCCAGCAGCCCAACGGAGATACAAGAGACCCAGTACTTC
medium-sized	TRBV6-5	TRBJ1-2	.	CASSYKAADKDTF	TGTGCCAGCAGTTACAAGGCAGCCGACAAGGACACCTTC
many	TRBV6-5	TRBJ1-6	TRBD1	CASSSPRDRVNSPLHF	TGTGCCAGCAGTTCTCCACGGGACAGGGTTAATTCACCCCTCCACTTT
.	TRBV10-2	TRBJ2-1	TRBD1	CARSPGTGSKDKQFF	TGCGCCAGGAGTCCCGGGACAGGGAGCAAAGATAAGCAGTTCTTT
once	TRBV6-1	TRBJ2-3	TRBD2	CASAGLGGGVGDTQYF	TGTGCCAGCGCGGGGCTCGGGGGAGGGGTTGGGGATACCCAGTACTTT
.	TRBV10-2	TRBJ2-5	.	CASIVGRDQEIQYF	TGCGCCAGCATCGTGGGGCGGGACCAAGAGATCCAGTACTTC
.	TRBV6-1	TRBJ2-1	.	CASSPALKFDEQFF	TGTGCCAGCAGTCCCGCTCTGAAGTTCGATGAGCAGTTCTTC
medium-sized	TRBV6-5	TRBJ1-2	TRBD1	CASSRQGGANYGYTF	TGTGCCAGCAGTAGACAGGGGGGAGCTAACTATGGCTACACCTTC
.	TRBV4-1	TRBJ2-3	.	CASSQTDTQYF	TGCGCCAGCAGCCAGACAGATACGCAGTATTTT
.	TRBV28	TRBJ2-7	.	CASRTWSSYEQYF	TGTGCCAGCAGGACCTGGAGCTCCTACGAGCAGTACTTC
once	TRBV6-1	TRBJ1-2	.	CASRTDTDYGYTF	TGTGCCAGCAGGACCGACACAGATTATGGCTACACCTTC
.	TRBV27	TRBJ2-4	.	CASSPRQLAKNIQYF	TGTGCCAGCAGTCCGCGACAGCTAGCCAAAAACATTCAGTACTTC
.	TRBV6-8	TRBJ2-2	.	CASRPAGTANTGELFF	TGTGCCAGCAGGCCTGCAGGCACCGCGAACACCGGGGAGCTGTTTTTT